The present T cell receptor beta chain was sequenced within a study of cytomegalovirus exposure and HLA in healthy donors (dated by TCRdb to about 2017). Context from the whole study: According to an earlier analysis of a few hundred of the donors, 150 million to 200 million T cells yielded over 100 million unique TCR beta sequences and 276 Gb of sequence data. An early release covering over 500 HLA-typed donors comprised around 300 gigabases of sequencing data and roughly 85 million unique TCR sequences. The genetic ancestry cluster associated with self-reported Caucasian donors included about 84% of the 398 genotyped donors. The study aimed to test whether cataloging public T cell receptors could reveal signatures of past pathogen exposure. The study used immunosequencing to profile the T cell repertoires of under 700 subjects and linked those repertoires to cytomegalovirus serostatus. A separate validation cohort of approximately 120 different subjects was used in addition to the 666-subject first cohort. To predict cytomegalovirus infection status, the study combined high-throughput TCR immunosequencing, statistical association of individual TCRs with disease status, and machine learning. To study patterns of TCR occurrence, a later analysis re-analyzed previously published TCR beta repertoires from hundreds of donors and added high-resolution HLA genotyping. In the later analysis, no new phenotypic data were used to find candidate immune exposures; instead, reliance was placed on TCR beta sequences and their occurrence across donors. An earlier analysis of 587 of the donors used high-throughput TCR beta sequencing to judge whether each TCR beta V gene segment behaved as functional or pseudogenic. Alongside the repertoire data, information on donor age, sex, ethnicity and CMV serostatus was compiled. In a later genetic analysis, genome-wide SNP genotypes for about three fifths of the roughly 670 donors were used, and that subset was treated as a discovery cohort. All discovery cohort repertoires had been generated using a single sequencing platform. Class I and class II HLA loci were covered by the typing at four-digit resolution. Typing coverage differed by locus: A, B, C, DRB1 and DQB1 were typed in about 620-640 donors, DQA1 in approximately 520, DPA1 in 600 to 610, and DPB1 in 472. Four or five DR-DQ haplotypes were handled as single units for association and clustering because linkage in the cohort was strong. Among about 370 genotyped donors of the cohort, an average of around 240,000 unique TCR beta nucleotide sequences was sequenced per donor, of which about 18% were non-productive. Here is what the overall study found, with its caveats: It was suggested by the authors that the approach could potentially be generalized to other disease states and immunological phenotypes. According to a later analysis, TCR association rates differed among HLA loci, with DRB1 alleles showing the most associated TCRs and HLA-C alleles showing the fewest. Compared with the approximately 600-donor mean, donors in an Asian-associated ancestry cluster had fewer N-insertions in productive TCRs, according to a later genetic analysis. A later analysis associated about 17,000 TCR beta sequences with specific HLA alleles at a false discovery rate of 0.05. This cohort had only TCR beta chains sequenced, and the lack of alpha or paired-chain data limited which features could be detected. The study gave a list of some 150 TCR beta chains associated with cytomegalovirus. While some public TCRs were present in many individuals, most TCR sequences turned up only very rarely across donors. Roughly uniform sequencing depth across donors was assumed in presence/absence analyses, although this assumption may not hold. A later analysis reported that several top co-occurrence clusters appeared linked to parvovirus B19, influenza, CMV and Epstein-Barr virus. In an earlier analysis of a few hundred of the donors, most TCR beta V segments were observed in productive rearrangements about 87% or about 30% of the time, broadly matching IMGT annotations. An association between a missense DCLRE1C variant and V-gene and J-gene trimming of TCR beta chains was found in a later genetic analysis and replicated in an independent cohort. The classifier was reported to diagnose cytomegalovirus status with high specificity and sensitivity in both the original cohort and the validation cohort. Linkage disequilibrium might explain the correlated functional status among segregating V segments, but an unknown experimental factor could not be excluded. When HLA alleles, especially DR and DQ, strongly co-occurred, TCR associations were difficult to assign to individual alleles. A further reported finding was that TCR beta sequences accurately predicted the HLA-A and HLA-B alleles for most subjects in the first cohort. Most CMV-associated TCR beta chains appeared to be HLA-restricted in a later analysis, and the HLA associations seemed to be driven largely by CMV exposure. CMV serostatus was the only immune exposure information available for the cohort. In a later analysis, HLA-associated TCR beta chains were found to be more clonally expanded and to have lower generation probabilities than equally common non-associated chains. In vitro tests confirmed that a few of the cytomegalovirus-associated TCR beta chains recognize cytomegalovirus antigens. The earlier analysis of 587 of the donors excluded 15 to 20 rarely observed V segments, including chromosome 9 orphons, because counts were too low. The 87-base-pair reads could not distinguish some IMGT-functional V segments, including TRBV6-2 and TRBV6-3, so those segments were excluded. The sequencing pipeline was judged likely to have produced a cluster of highly shared sequence variants as a technical artifact. HLA typing was unavailable for some donors at each locus, so association tests used only the typed subset.

Libraries were made using the immunoSEQ multiplex PCR assay. For the multiplex PCR, a mixture combining 60 forward primers for TCR Vbeta segments and 13 reverse primers for TCR Jbeta segments was used. The CDR3 region of rearranged TCR beta genes was amplified from genomic DNA by a multiplex PCR assay. The Illumina HiSeq System was used to sequence the amplified TCR beta libraries as 87-base-pair reads. The paper's data handling went like this. A later analysis tallied 70 million to 100 million unique TCR beta chains across the 666 repertoires, and some 10 million of those chains were shared by two or more donors. Raw reads were error-corrected and collapsed into unique sequences by a nearest-neighbor algorithm in which closely related sequences were merged to remove PCR and sequencing errors. To assign V, D and J gene segments, CDR3 sequences were aligned to IMGT reference sequences. Each retained sequence needed at least a six-nucleotide match to both a V gene segment and a J gene segment. A rearrangement counted as productive if the CDR3 had no stop codons and remained in frame with V and J, and every other rearrangement counted as non-productive. Following IMGT convention, CDR3 was defined as the stretch from the second conserved V-encoded cysteine up to the conserved J-encoded phenylalanine. Sequences without an unambiguous match to a single V gene segment were excluded from the earlier analysis of almost 600 of the donors. In an earlier analysis of approximately 500 of the donors, a V segment was called functional when productive rearrangements were above 56.7%, and segregating when the standard deviation between donors exceeded 5%. A statistical classification framework was built to diagnose cytomegalovirus status from the catalog of TCR beta chain sequences. In a later analysis, V and J genes were assigned by comparing TCR nucleotide sequences against IMGT/GENE-DB human TR gene sequences. The TCRdist pipeline was used in a later analysis to assign CDR3 sequences and most-parsimonious VDJ recombination scenarios. In a later analysis, each TCR beta chain was defined by its CDR3 amino acid sequence together with its V-gene family, and reads without a unique V-gene family were excluded. As a way to deal with suspected cross-contamination and a sequencing artifact, a later analysis dropped hundreds of nucleotide sequences that were highly shared and had low generation probability. A later analysis calculated a clonal expansion index for each public chain from normalized within-repertoire ranks of inferred template counts. In a later analysis, generation probabilities were computed with a VDJ recombination model fitted to out-of-frame rearrangements, and the resulting probabilities were checked against IGoR. Hypergeometric tests were used in a later analysis to score TCR-TCR, TCR-HLA and TCR-CMV co-occurrence, with a repertoire-size bias correction applied to the TCR pairs. A later analysis estimated false discovery rates by permuting HLA or CMV assignments 20 times. A later analysis grouped co-occurring TCRs with DBSCAN, adding TCRdist sequence similarity when clustering within HLA-allele-positive subsets. Repertoires with fewer than 30,000 or more than 120,000 public chains were left out of co-occurrence clustering, as were about 5 repertoires with anomalous nucleotide sharing. TCRdb carries this immuneACCESS record with in-frame sequences only. Its versions omit some clonotypes, under half of them owing to an unresolved V gene in the studies checked, with the rest unexplained. From that table come the V and J calls and clone size; the DNA was used to work out D and trimming. The sample table records 170,000 or so clones; around four fifths of these occur just once. Of the sample, 1.4% is held by the ten largest clones.

The CDR3 starts with the cysteine, ends with the phenylalanine, and has 13 residues. Of all the DNA, just the CDR3 is kept, 39 bases in frame from base 1. The junction carries 8 bases between V and J, which are trimmed by 3 bases and 3 bases respectively. Via the germline V gene, CDR1 is MDHEN and CDR2 SYDVKM. Comment on this clone: The antigen it binds to is not known. The input lacks base qualities; no much larger clone sits a single base away.

The cohort comprised 670 or so healthy bone marrow donors. At the time of sampling, every cohort member was nominally healthy, though immune exposures that went unrecorded were likely present. The donor tested CMV seronegative and was one of the 352 seronegative cohort members. Every donor gave a peripheral blood sample, and the peripheral blood mononuclear cells from that sample were used for TCR beta sequencing. The Qiagen DNeasy Blood Extraction Kit was used to extract genomic DNA from the blood cell samples. The sample consisted of PBMCs. This TCR was recovered from a woman in her 30s in good health and CMV-seronegative. The sequence is built from TRBV28 and TRBJ1-2; the D segment cannot be called with confidence. Here the CDR3 is given as CASSLTLDYGYTF. At the DNA level, the sequence is TGTGCCAGCAGTTTGACACTAGACTATGGCTACACCTTC.